This T cell receptor beta chain is from a study of cytomegalovirus exposure and HLA in healthy donors. Researchers ran the PCR with 60 Vbeta and 13 Jbeta primers. Produced via immunoSEQ multiplex PCR; TCRdb's table is partial and in-frame only. This table has a few hundred thousand clones, around 75% appearing once. Study findings and constraints: There were some V segments, including TRBV6-2 and TRBV6-3, excluded as indistinguishable.

With regard to this clone: Antigen: not known. This same CDR3 is encoded by further DNA sequences in the sample.

V was clipped by 4 bases and J by 8 bases; unmatched bases: 7. This CDR3 region has 14 residues. The germline CDR1 and CDR2 sequences are SSHAT and FNYEAQ (reference sequence). Sequenced: PBMCs. The rearrangement joins TRBV7-7 to TRBJ1-1; TRBD1 matches 10 bases. The sequence derives from a woman aged 25-40 years in good health and CMV-seronegative. Written as DNA, the CDR3 is TGTGCCAGCAGCTCCGGACAGGGGGAGTTGGAAGCTTTCTTT. Translation: CASSSGQGELEAFF. The whole variable domain, remainder taken from reference TRBV7-7 and TRBJ1-1, is GAGVSQSPRYKVTKRGQDVTLRCDPISSHATLYWYQQALGQGPEFLTYFNYEAQPDKSGLPSDRFSAERPEGSISTLTIQRTEQRDSAMYRCASSSGQGELEAFFGQGTRLTVV.